This TCR beta chain comes out of a study of blood T cell repertoires in COVID-19. Turning to the study itself: PBMCs, B-cell-depleted T cells, or T cells provided the cDNA or gDNA that made up the material.

In the authors' workflow: Researchers report that nucleated cell counts were estimated from reference gene primer amplification. Using immunoSEQ multiplex PCR, the repertoire was profiled, and TCRdb retains in-frame clones only, with some absent. The DNA was the basis for D and trimming; V, J and clone size are from that table. The sample consists of about 180,000 clones, approximately 88% of them appearing once. Germline V gene data show CDR1 as LNHDA and CDR2 as SQIVND (reference sequence). The V gene lost 5 bases and the J gene lost 6 bases, with 16 bases spanning the gap. The CDR3 covers 14 residues.

Sample: peripheral blood. This clonotype was obtained from a man aged 18 to 30 with active or convalescent COVID-19. The chain uses TRBV19 and TRBJ1-1; perhaps TRBD1 as D (5 bases). The CDR3 bases are TGTGCCAGTAGTCCGCCAGGGCCATGGTCTGAAGCTTTCTTT. It translates to CASSPPGPWSEAFF.